The 6 T cell receptor beta chains listed next were all sequenced from one sample in a study of breast tumors, draining lymph nodes, adjacent tissues. TCRdb reprocessed the multiplex PCR reads via MiXCR and lists one record per CDR3 protein. This sample has roughly 17,000 distinct CDR3 sequences, with roughly 63% found just once. The sequenced sample was tumor-adjacent breast tissue. These receptors all stem from a female donor with breast cancer. Some clones in this sample may be carry-over from other donors' samples.

Comment on this clonotype: Mismatch with germline at one junction end may stem from a read error. V and J are TRBV9 and TRBJ2-6, with 7 bases matching TRBD2. Germline CDR1 is SGDLS and CDR2 is YYNGEE. The CDR3 contains 16 residues. In DNA, the CDR3 is TGTGCCAGCAGCGCCAGACTAGCTTCTGGGGCCAACGCCCTGACTTTC. This gives the protein CASSARLASGANALTF.

CDR3 amino acids: CASSSPRTYGYTF. As DNA, the CDR3 is TGTGCCAGCAGCTCCCCCCGGACCTATGGCTACACCTTC. The chain combines TRBV13 with TRBJ1-2; D gene unclear. V was pared by 4 bases and J by 4 bases, with 10 bases between. Germline loops: CDR1 PRHDT, CDR2 FYEKMQ (reference sequence). The CDR3 is 13 amino acids.

This clonotype was seen ten or more times. This clone may be a read error of a much larger clone one base away. DNA for the CDR3: TGCAGTGCTAGTTCCGGGCGGGGGACCTCCGAGCAGTACTTC. This codes for CSASSGRGTSEQYF. The J gene is TRBJ2-7, the V gene TRBV20-1, with 7 nucleotides matching TRBD2. V trimming: 3 bases; J trimming: 6 bases; junction bases outside the gene matches: 11. CDR1 DFQATT and CDR2 SNEGSKA come from the germline V gene (reference sequence). The CDR3 totals 14 residues.

The CDR3 is CATKREGDKQYF. The CDR3 DNA is TGTGCCACCAAGAGGGAGGGGGACAAGCAGTACTTC. The genes are TRBV27 and TRBJ2-7, with a weak D call TRBD2 (7 bases). V was cut by 10 bases and J by 8 bases, with 18 bases left in between. The CDR3 spans 12 residues. Germline loops: CDR1 MNHEY, CDR2 SMNVEV (reference sequence).

A note on this clonotype: The CDR3 does not close with the conserved phenylalanine or tryptophan, likely indicating a read error. This chain joins TRBV7-8 and TRBJ2-3; D is uncertain. CDR1 SGHVS and CDR2 FQNEAQ come from the germline V gene. V was cut by 6 bases and J by 7 bases, with 17 bases left in between. This CDR3 is built from 14 residues. CDR3 DNA sequence: TGTGCCAGCAGTGAACCAGCGAAGGGAAATACGCAGTATCTT. Translated, it gives CASSEPAKGNTQYL.

This rearrangement joins TRBV6-7 to TRBJ2-7; D is possibly TRBD1 (5 bases). TRBV6-7 is designated an ORF whose function remains uncertain. CDR3 size: 13 residues. Trimming pared 6 bases from V and 5 bases from J, leaving 14 bases between. CDR3 sequence (DNA): TGTGCCAGCAGGTATACAGGAATCGACGAGCAGTACTTC. Protein sequence: CASRYTGIDEQYF.